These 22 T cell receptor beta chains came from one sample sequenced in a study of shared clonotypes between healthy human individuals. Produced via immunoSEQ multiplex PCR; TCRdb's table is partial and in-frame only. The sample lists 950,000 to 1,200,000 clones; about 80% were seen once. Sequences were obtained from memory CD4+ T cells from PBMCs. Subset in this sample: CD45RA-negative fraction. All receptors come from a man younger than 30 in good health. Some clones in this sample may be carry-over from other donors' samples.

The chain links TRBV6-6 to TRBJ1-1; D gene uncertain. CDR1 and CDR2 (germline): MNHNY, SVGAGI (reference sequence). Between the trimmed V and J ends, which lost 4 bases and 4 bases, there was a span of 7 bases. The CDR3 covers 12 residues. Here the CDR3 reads CASSSRTTEAFF. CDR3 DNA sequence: TGTGCCAGCAGTTCTAGGACCACTGAAGCTTTCTTT.

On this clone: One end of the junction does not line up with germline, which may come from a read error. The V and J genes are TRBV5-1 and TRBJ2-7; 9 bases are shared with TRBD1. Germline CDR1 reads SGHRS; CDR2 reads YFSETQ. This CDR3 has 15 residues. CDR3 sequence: CASSPGVLGQGRSDF. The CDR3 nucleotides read TGCGCCAGCAGCCCTGGGGTTTTGGGACAGGGTCGTTCGGACTTC. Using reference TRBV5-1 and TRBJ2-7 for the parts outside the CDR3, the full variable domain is KAGVTQTPRYLIKTRGQQVTLSCSPISGHRSVSWYQQTPGQGLQFLFEYFSETQRNKGNFPGRFSGRQFSNSRSEMNVSTLELGDSALYLCASSPGVLGQGRSDFGPGTRLTVT.

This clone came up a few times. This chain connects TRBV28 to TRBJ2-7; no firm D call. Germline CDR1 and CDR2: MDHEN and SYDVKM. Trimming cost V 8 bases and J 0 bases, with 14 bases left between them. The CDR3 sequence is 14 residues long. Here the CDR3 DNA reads TGTGCCAGCCATTCCACAGACCTCTCCTACGAGCAGTACTTC. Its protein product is CASHSTDLSYEQYF.

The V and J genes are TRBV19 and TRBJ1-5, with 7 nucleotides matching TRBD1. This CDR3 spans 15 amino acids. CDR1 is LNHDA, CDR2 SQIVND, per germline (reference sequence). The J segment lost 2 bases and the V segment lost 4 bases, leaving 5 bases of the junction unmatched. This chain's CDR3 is CASSTIQGRNQPQHF. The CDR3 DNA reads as TGTGCCAGTAGTACTATACAGGGGCGCAATCAGCCCCAGCATTTT.

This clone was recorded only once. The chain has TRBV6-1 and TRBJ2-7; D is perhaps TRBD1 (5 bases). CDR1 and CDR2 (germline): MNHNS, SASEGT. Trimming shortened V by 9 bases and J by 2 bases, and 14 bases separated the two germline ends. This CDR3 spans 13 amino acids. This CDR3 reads CASPVPGTYEQYF. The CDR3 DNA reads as TGTGCCAGTCCCGTGCCAGGGACCTACGAGCAGTACTTC.

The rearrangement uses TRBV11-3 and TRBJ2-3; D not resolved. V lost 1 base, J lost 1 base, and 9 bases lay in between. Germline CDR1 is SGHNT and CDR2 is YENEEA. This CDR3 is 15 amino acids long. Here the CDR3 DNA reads TGTGCCAGCAGCTTAGGACCCCGGGGCACAGATACGCAGTATTTT. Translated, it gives CASSLGPRGTDTQYF.

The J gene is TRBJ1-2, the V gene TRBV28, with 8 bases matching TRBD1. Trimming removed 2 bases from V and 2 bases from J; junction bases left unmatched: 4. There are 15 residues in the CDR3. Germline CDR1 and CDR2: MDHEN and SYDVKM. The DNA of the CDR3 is TGTGCCAGCAGTTTAAGTAACAGGGGGAACTATGGCTACACCTTC. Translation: CASSLSNRGNYGYTF.

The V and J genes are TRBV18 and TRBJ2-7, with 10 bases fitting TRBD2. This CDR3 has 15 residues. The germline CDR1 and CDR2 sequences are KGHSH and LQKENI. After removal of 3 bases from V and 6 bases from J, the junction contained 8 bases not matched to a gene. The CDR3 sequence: CASSPNLAGEGEQYF. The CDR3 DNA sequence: TGTGCCAGCTCACCCAACCTAGCGGGAGAAGGCGAGCAGTACTTC.

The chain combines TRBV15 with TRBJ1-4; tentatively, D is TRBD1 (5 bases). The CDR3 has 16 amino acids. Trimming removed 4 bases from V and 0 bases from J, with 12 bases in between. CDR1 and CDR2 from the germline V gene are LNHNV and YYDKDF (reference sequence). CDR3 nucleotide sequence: TGTGCCACCAGCAAAGGACACCTTGCAACTAATGAAAAACTGTTTTTT. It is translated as CATSKGHLATNEKLFF.

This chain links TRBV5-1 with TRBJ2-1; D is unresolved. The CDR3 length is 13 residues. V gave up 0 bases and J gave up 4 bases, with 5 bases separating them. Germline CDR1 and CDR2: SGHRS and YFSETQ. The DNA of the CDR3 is TGCGCCAGCAGCTTGGCGATGTACAATGAGCAGTTCTTC. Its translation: CASSLAMYNEQFF.

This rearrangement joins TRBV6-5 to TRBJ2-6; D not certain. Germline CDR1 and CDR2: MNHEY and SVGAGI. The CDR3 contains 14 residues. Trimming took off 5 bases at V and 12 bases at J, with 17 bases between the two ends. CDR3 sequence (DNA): TGTGCCAGCAGTCCCCGTGGGGTGGTGGTCGTCCTGACTTTC. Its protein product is CASSPRGVVVVLTF.

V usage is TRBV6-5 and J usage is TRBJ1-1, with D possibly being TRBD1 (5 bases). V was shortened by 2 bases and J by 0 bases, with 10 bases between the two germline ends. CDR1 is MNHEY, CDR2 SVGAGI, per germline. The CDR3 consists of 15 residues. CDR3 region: CASSYLDSLNTEAFF. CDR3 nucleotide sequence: TGTGCCAGCAGTTACCTTGACAGCCTGAACACTGAAGCTTTCTTT.

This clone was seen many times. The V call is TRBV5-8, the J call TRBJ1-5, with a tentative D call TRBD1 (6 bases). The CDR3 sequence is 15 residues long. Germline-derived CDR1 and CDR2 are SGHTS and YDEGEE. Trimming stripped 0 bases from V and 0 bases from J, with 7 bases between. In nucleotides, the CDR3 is TGTGCCAGCAGCTTGGGACAGGATAGCAATCAGCCCCAGCATTTT. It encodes CASSLGQDSNQPQHF.

The CDR3 region is CASSSSSGSGFYEQYF. Written as DNA, the CDR3 is TGTGCCAGCAGCTCTTCCTCGGGTAGCGGGTTCTACGAGCAGTACTTC. The V and J genes are TRBV7-2 and TRBJ2-7, with 7 nucleotides matching TRBD2. CDR1 SGHTA and CDR2 FQGNSA come from the germline V gene. V shed 4 bases and J 3 bases; nucleotides not matched to a gene: 12. CDR3 size: 16 residues.

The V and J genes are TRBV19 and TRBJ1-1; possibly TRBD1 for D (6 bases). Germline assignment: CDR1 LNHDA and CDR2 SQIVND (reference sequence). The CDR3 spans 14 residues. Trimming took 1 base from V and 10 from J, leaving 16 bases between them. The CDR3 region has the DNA TGTGCCAGTAGTATAGGAACAGGGACTATCACAGCTTTCTTT. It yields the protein CASSIGTGTITAFF.

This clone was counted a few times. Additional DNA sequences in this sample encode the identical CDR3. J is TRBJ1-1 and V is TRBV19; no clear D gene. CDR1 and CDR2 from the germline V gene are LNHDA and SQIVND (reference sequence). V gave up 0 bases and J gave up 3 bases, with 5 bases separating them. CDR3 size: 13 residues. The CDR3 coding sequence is TGTGCCAGTAGTATAGAGGGTGACACTGAAGCTTTCTTT. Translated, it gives CASSIEGDTEAFF.

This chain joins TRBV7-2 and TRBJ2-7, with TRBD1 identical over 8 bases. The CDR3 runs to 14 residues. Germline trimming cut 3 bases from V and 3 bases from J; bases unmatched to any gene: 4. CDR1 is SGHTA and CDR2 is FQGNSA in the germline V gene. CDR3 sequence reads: CASSFWTGNYEQYF. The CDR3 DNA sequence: TGTGCCAGCAGCTTTTGGACAGGGAACTACGAGCAGTACTTC.

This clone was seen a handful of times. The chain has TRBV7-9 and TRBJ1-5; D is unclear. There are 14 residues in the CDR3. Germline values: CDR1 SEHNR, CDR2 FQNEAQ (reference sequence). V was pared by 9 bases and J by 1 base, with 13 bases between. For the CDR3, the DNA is TGTGCCAGTGCAGCGTGGCCGAGCAATCAGCCCCAGCATTTT. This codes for CASAAWPSNQPQHF.

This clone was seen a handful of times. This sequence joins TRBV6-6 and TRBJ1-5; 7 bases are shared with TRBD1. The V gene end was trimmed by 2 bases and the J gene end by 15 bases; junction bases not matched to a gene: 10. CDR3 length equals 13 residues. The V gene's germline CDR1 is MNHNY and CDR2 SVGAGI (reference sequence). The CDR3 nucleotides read TGTGCCAGCAGTTACCTCACAGGGGAAAATTGGCATTTT. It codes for CASSYLTGENWHF.

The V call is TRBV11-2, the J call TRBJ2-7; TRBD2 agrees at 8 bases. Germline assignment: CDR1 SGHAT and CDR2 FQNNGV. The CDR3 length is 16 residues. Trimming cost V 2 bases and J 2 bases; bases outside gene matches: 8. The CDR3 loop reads CASSLLGTSGTYEQYF. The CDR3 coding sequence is TGTGCCAGCAGCTTACTGGGGACTAGTGGGACCTACGAGCAGTACTTC.

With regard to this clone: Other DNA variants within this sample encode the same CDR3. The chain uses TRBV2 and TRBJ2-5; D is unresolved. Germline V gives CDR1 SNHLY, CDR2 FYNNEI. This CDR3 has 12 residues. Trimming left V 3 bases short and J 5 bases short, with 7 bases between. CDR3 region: CASSDGRETQYF. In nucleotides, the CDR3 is TGTGCCAGCAGTGACGGTCGGGAGACCCAGTACTTC. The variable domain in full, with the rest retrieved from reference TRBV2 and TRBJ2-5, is EPEVTQTPSHQVTQMGQEVILRCVPISNHLYFYWYRQILGQKVEFLVSFYNNEISEKSEIFDDQFSVERPDGSNFTLKIRSTKLEDSAMYFCASSDGRETQYFGPGTRLLVL.

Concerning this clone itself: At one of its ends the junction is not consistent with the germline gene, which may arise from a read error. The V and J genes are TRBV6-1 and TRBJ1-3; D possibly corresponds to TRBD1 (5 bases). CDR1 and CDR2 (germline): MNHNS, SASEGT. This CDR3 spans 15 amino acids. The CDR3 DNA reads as TGTGCCAGCAGTTGGAGGGGCATCTCTGGAAACGCCATATATTTT. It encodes CASSWRGISGNAIYF.